Listed below are T cell receptor beta chains from one sample, sequenced in a study of cytomegalovirus exposure and HLA in healthy donors. TCRdb's table, derived via immunoSEQ multiplex PCR, lists solely in-frame clones and lacks some. The sample contains roughly 100,000 clones, about 80% of which appear only once. Sequenced input: PBMCs. These receptors came from a man between 35 and 55 years old in good health and CMV-seronegative. CDR3s include the opening cysteine and the closing phenylalanine or tryptophan. D genes are given only for firm matches. Not all rows give a size; the values are once, few, many and, for expanded clones, a class.

D: TRBD2
J: TRBJ2-1
V: TRBV7-9
size: -
DNA: TGTGCCAGCAGCTTAGCTTTAGCGGGGGGGGTCTCCTACAATGAGCAGTTCTTC
CDR3: CASSLALAGGVSYNEQFF

D: TRBD1
J: TRBJ2-7
V: TRBV4-2
size: -
DNA: TGTGCCAGCAGCCAAGCAGGGGGACACTCCTACGAGCAGTACTTC
CDR3: CASSQAGGHSYEQYF

D: -
J: TRBJ2-2
V: TRBV5-1
size: -
DNA: TGCGCCAGCAGCTTGGTACAGGGCGGGACCGGGGAGCTGTTTTTT
CDR3: CASSLVQGGTGELFF

D: TRBD2
J: TRBJ2-1
V: TRBV7-3
size: -
DNA: TGTGCCAGCAGCTTAACGGGGACTAGCGGCAACAATGAGCAGTTCTTC
CDR3: CASSLTGTSGNNEQFF

D: -
J: TRBJ1-3
V: TRBV7-2
size: few
DNA: TGTGCCAGCAGCTCTAGTTCTGGAAACACCATATATTTT
CDR3: CASSSSSGNTIYF

D: -
J: TRBJ1-1
V: TRBV6-1
size: -
DNA: TGTGCCAGCATGGTCCCTAGAGTCGGCACTGAAGCTTTCTTT
CDR3: CASMVPRVGTEAFF

D: -
J: TRBJ2-7
V: TRBV5-6
size: once
DNA: TGTGCCAGCAGCCCGGGCAAGGAGGGTCCCTCTTGGGAGCAGTACTTC
CDR3: CASSPGKEGPSWEQYF

D: TRBD2
J: TRBJ2-1
V: TRBV6-6
size: -
DNA: TGTGCCAGCAGTCCTCGGGGGGGCCGAAACGATGAGCAGTTCTTC
CDR3: CASSPRGGRNDEQFF

D: -
J: TRBJ2-3
V: TRBV6-5
size: once
DNA: TGTGCCAGCAGTTACTCACTAAGCACAGATACGCAGTATTTT
CDR3: CASSYSLSTDTQYF

D: TRBD2
J: TRBJ2-1
V: TRBV19
size: -
DNA: TGTGCCAGTAGTATTGGGCTGGCGGGGGGTGGTGAGCAGTTCTTC
CDR3: CASSIGLAGGGEQFF

D: -
J: TRBJ2-7
V: TRBV14
size: -
DNA: TGTGCCAGCAGCAGACTAACAGCATACGAGCAGTACTTC
CDR3: CASSRLTAYEQYF

D: TRBD1
J: TRBJ2-3
V: TRBV7-2
size: -
DNA: TGTGCCAGCAGCCGAGCACCGGGACAGGGGGTGACAGATACGCAGTATTTT
CDR3: CASSRAPGQGVTDTQYF

D: TRBD2
J: TRBJ2-1
V: TRBV19
size: few
DNA: TGTGCCAGTAGTATAGGAGCGGGGGCTTCAAATGAGCAGTTCTTC
CDR3: CASSIGAGASNEQFF

D: TRBD1
J: TRBJ1-2
V: TRBV11-2
size: -
DNA: TGTGCCAGCAGCTTAGCCGGGACAGGGAGCGGCTATGGCTACACCTTC
CDR3: CASSLAGTGSGYGYTF

D: TRBD1
J: TRBJ1-3
V: TRBV7-2
size: -
DNA: TGTGCCAGCAGCCCGACAGGGGGCGGAAACACCATATATTTT
CDR3: CASSPTGGGNTIYF

D: -
J: TRBJ2-3
V: TRBV20-1
size: -
DNA: TGCGCCGGGTCGGGGACAGATACGCAGTATTTT
CDR3: CAGSGTDTQYF

D: -
J: TRBJ1-1
V: TRBV7-9
size: once
DNA: TGTGCCAGCGGCCGACAGGAGAACACTGAAGCTTTCTTT
CDR3: CASGRQENTEAFF

D: TRBD1
J: TRBJ1-2
V: TRBV2
size: -
DNA: TGTGCCACAACAGGGGATGGTAACTATGGCTACACCTTC
CDR3: CATTGDGNYGYTF

D: -
J: TRBJ1-2
V: TRBV2
size: -
DNA: TGTGCCAGTAAGGACAGTTATGGCTACACCTTC
CDR3: CASKDSYGYTF

D: -
J: TRBJ2-1
V: TRBV6-6
size: once
DNA: TGTGCATCGGGGGAGACCTACAATGAGCAGTTCTTC
CDR3: CASGETYNEQFF

D: -
J: TRBJ1-3
V: TRBV29-1
size: few
DNA: TGCAGCGTTGATAAGACAGCCTCTGGAAACACCATATATTTT
CDR3: CSVDKTASGNTIYF

D: -
J: TRBJ1-3
V: TRBV18
size: few
DNA: TGTGCCAGCTCTTCCACGACAGCTAGCTCTGGAAACACCATATATTTT
CDR3: CASSSTTASSGNTIYF

D: -
J: TRBJ1-3
V: TRBV19
size: -
DNA: TGTGCCAGTAGTGACAACTCTGGAAACACCATATATTTT
CDR3: CASSDNSGNTIYF

D: TRBD1
J: TRBJ1-1
V: TRBV4-1
size: few
DNA: TGCGCCAGCAGCCTGGACAGGGATACTGAAGCTTTCTTT
CDR3: CASSLDRDTEAFF

D: TRBD1
J: TRBJ2-5
V: TRBV5-6
size: once
DNA: TGTGCCAGCAGCTTAATAGGACAGGGGGTCCCGGAGACCCAGTACTTC
CDR3: CASSLIGQGVPETQYF

D: TRBD2
J: TRBJ2-5
V: TRBV15
size: -
DNA: TGTGCCACCAGCCCTAGGAGAGTAGCGGGGACTCAAGAGACCCAGTACTTC
CDR3: CATSPRRVAGTQETQYF

D: -
J: TRBJ2-3
V: TRBV10-3
size: few
DNA: TGTGCCATCAGTGAGTCTTCGGACAACTTGCAGTATTTT
CDR3: CAISESSDNLQYF

D: TRBD1
J: TRBJ2-5
V: TRBV4-1
size: -
DNA: TGCGCCAGCAGCCAGAGGACAGGCCGCGAGACCCAGTACTTC
CDR3: CASSQRTGRETQYF

D: -
J: TRBJ2-2
V: TRBV6-5
size: -
DNA: TGTGCCAGCAGCAGGGACACGAACACCGGGGAGCTGTTTTTT
CDR3: CASSRDTNTGELFF

D: TRBD1
J: TRBJ1-2
V: TRBV19
size: -
DNA: TGTGCCAGTAGTCACCGGGACAGAGTCTATGGCTACACCTTC
CDR3: CASSHRDRVYGYTF

D: -
J: TRBJ1-2
V: TRBV10-3
size: -
DNA: TGTGCCATCAGTGTCAGGACAGACTATGGCTACACCTTC
CDR3: CAISVRTDYGYTF

D: TRBD2
J: TRBJ2-7
V: TRBV5-1
size: once
DNA: TGCGCCAGCAGCTTGGGGACTAGCGGGGCCCACGAGCAGTACTTC
CDR3: CASSLGTSGAHEQYF

D: TRBD1
J: TRBJ1-5
V: TRBV7-9
size: -
DNA: TGTGCCAGCAGATCGGACAGGGGGGGTCAGCCCCAGCATTTT
CDR3: CASRSDRGGQPQHF

D: TRBD1
J: TRBJ1-2
V: TRBV5-8
size: -
DNA: TGTGCCAGCAGCGCCCGGGACAGGGCGGACTATGGCTACACCTTC
CDR3: CASSARDRADYGYTF

D: -
J: TRBJ2-3
V: TRBV6-4
size: -
DNA: TGTGCCAGCAGTGACTCAGGGGCCTCAGATACGCAGTATTTT
CDR3: CASSDSGASDTQYF

D: -
J: TRBJ1-1
V: TRBV2
size: -
DNA: TGTGCCAGCAGTGAACAAAACATGAACACTGAAGCTTTCTTT
CDR3: CASSEQNMNTEAFF

D: TRBD2
J: TRBJ2-1
V: TRBV6-6
size: -
DNA: TGTGCCAGCAGTTACACCGGGACTACCAATGAGCAGTTCTTC
CDR3: CASSYTGTTNEQFF

D: -
J: TRBJ2-5
V: TRBV28
size: -
DNA: TGTGCCAGCAGTTTCTCGGGGTTAGACGGGGAGACCCAGTACTTC
CDR3: CASSFSGLDGETQYF

D: TRBD2
J: TRBJ2-3
V: TRBV15
size: -
DNA: TGTGCCACCAGCAGAGAGTCGGGACTAGCGGTTAATACGCAGTATTTT
CDR3: CATSRESGLAVNTQYF

D: -
J: TRBJ1-1
V: TRBV19
size: once
DNA: TGTGCCAGTAGTATCGGCCAGGGGAGCGAAGCTTTCTTT
CDR3: CASSIGQGSEAFF

D: TRBD1
J: TRBJ1-4
V: TRBV6-6
size: few
DNA: TGTGCCAGCAGGTTACAGGGGGAGGCTAATGAAAAACTGTTTTTT
CDR3: CASRLQGEANEKLFF

D: -
J: TRBJ1-4
V: TRBV28
size: -
DNA: TGTGCCAGCAGTTTGGCGGGGGAGAAACTGTTTTTT
CDR3: CASSLAGEKLFF

D: -
J: TRBJ2-7
V: TRBV6-1
size: -
DNA: TGTGCCAGCAGTGAAAAGGAGGGCAGGGAGGACCACGAGCAGTACTTC
CDR3: CASSEKEGREDHEQYF

D: TRBD1
J: TRBJ2-2
V: TRBV6-4
size: -
DNA: TGTGCCAGCAGTGACGGGACAGGGGGTTCCGGGGAGCTGTTTTTT
CDR3: CASSDGTGGSGELFF

D: TRBD1
J: TRBJ1-1
V: TRBV5-4
size: once
DNA: TGTGCCAGCAGACGACAGGGGGCGCACACTGAAGCTTTCTTT
CDR3: CASRRQGAHTEAFF

D: TRBD2
J: TRBJ2-3
V: TRBV6-5
size: few
DNA: TGTGCCAGCAGCAGCGGGGGAAGCACAGATACGCAGTATTTT
CDR3: CASSSGGSTDTQYF

D: TRBD1
J: TRBJ1-1
V: TRBV29-1
size: few
DNA: TGCAGCGCTGAGGGACAGACGAACACTGAAGCTTTCTTT
CDR3: CSAEGQTNTEAFF

D: TRBD2
J: TRBJ2-7
V: TRBV10-3
size: -
DNA: TGTGCCATCAGGGGGGGACTAGCGGGGCCCCTCGGGGTGTACGAGCAGTACTTC
CDR3: CAIRGGLAGPLGVYEQYF

D: -
J: TRBJ1-1
V: TRBV7-9
size: -
DNA: TGTTCCAGCAGCTCTGACACTGAAGCTTTCTTT
CDR3: CSSSSDTEAFF

D: -
J: TRBJ1-5
V: TRBV23-1
size: -
DNA: TGCGCCAGCAGTCAACCTCTTGGGGCCGGCCCCATGGATCAGCCCCAGCATTTT
CDR3: CASSQPLGAGPMDQPQHF

D: TRBD1
J: TRBJ1-1
V: TRBV5-1
size: -
DNA: TGCGCCAGCAGCTGGGGACAGGGGAACATGAACACTGAAGCTTTCTTT
CDR3: CASSWGQGNMNTEAFF

D: -
J: TRBJ1-1
V: TRBV15
size: -
DNA: TGTGCCACCAGTCCGGGACTACCGTTTGAAGCTTTCTTT
CDR3: CATSPGLPFEAFF

D: -
J: TRBJ2-2
V: TRBV7-9
size: -
DNA: TGTGCCAGCAGCTTCGGTGGCGGGGAGCTGTTTTTT
CDR3: CASSFGGGELFF